This T cell receptor beta chain was observed in a study of cytotoxic CD8 clonotypes in ibrutinib-treated CLL. General observations from the study: At the start, clonality exceeded age-matched healthy donors and followed circulating CD8+ T-cell counts. Investigators sampled sustained-remission and progressing patients at differing times.

Assay used: immunoSEQ multiplex PCR; TCRdb lists only in-frame clones, some missing. Among 97,000 or so clones listed, around 73% were seen once. About this clone: Its matching antigen is unknown.

The CDR3 totals 17 residues. V was pared by 5 bases and J by 7 bases, with 20 bases of the junction left unmatched. CDR1 SEHNR and CDR2 FQNEAQ come from the germline V gene (reference sequence). V and J are TRBV7-9 and TRBJ2-7; 7 bases match TRBD1. The source material was PBMCs, sampled after 12 months of ibrutinib treatment. The sequence came from a human donor with chronic lymphocytic leukemia. CDR3 sequence (DNA): TGTGCCAGCAGCACAGGGAGCGGACAGGTTTCGTCCGGGGAGCAGTACTTC. It encodes CASSTGSGQVSSGEQYF.